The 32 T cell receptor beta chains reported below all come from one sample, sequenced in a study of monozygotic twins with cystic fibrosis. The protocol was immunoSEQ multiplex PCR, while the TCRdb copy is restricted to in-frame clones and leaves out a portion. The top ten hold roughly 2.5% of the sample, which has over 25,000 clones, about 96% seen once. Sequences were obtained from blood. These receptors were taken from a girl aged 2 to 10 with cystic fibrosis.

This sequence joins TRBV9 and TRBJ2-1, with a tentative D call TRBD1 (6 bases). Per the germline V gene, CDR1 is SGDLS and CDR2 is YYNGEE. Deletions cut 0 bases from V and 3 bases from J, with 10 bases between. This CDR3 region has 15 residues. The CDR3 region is CASSVELDSYNEQFF. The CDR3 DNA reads TGTGCCAGCAGCGTAGAGTTGGACAGCTACAATGAGCAGTTCTTC.

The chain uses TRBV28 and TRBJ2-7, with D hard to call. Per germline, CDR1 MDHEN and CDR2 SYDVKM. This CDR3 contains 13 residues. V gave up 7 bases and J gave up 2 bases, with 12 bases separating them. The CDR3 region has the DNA TGTGCCAGCAAATCCTCTCGCACCTACGAGCAGTACTTC. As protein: CASKSSRTYEQYF.

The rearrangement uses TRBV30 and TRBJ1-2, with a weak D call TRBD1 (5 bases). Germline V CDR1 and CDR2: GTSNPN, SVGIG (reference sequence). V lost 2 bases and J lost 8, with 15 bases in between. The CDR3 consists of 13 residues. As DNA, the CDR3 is TGTGCCTGGAGTACCCAGGGCTCGAGGGGCTACACCTTC. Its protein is CAWSTQGSRGYTF.

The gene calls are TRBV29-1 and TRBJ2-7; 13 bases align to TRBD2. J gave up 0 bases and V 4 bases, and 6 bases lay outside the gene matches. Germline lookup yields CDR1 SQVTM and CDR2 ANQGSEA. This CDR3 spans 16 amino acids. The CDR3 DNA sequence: TGCAGCGTTGGGGGACTAGCGGGAAGGAGCTCCTACGAGCAGTACTTC. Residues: CSVGGLAGRSSYEQYF.

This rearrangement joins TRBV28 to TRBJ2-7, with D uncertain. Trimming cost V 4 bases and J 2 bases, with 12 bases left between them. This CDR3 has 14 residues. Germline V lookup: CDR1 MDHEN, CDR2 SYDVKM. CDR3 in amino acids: CASSSPHGAYEQYF. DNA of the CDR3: TGTGCCAGCAGTTCCCCACATGGTGCCTACGAGCAGTACTTC.

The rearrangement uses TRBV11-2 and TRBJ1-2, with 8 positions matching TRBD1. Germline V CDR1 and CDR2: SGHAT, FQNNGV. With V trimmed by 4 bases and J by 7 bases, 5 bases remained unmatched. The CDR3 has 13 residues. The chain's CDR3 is CASSSDREVGYTF. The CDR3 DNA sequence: TGTGCCAGCAGCTCGGACAGGGAGGTTGGCTACACCTTC.

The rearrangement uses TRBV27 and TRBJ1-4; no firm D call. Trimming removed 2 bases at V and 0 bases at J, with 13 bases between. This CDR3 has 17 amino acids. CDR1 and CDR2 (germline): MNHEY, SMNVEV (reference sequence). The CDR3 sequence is CASSLAGFPSTNEKLFF. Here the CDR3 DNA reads TGTGCCAGCAGTTTAGCGGGATTCCCCTCAACTAATGAAAAACTGTTTTTT.

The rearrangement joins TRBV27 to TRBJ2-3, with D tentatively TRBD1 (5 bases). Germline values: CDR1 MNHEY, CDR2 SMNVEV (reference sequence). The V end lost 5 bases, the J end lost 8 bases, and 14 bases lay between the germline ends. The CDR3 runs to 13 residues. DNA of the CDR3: TGTGCCAGCAGTCCCCAGGGATTTGCTACGCAGTATTTT. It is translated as CASSPQGFATQYF.

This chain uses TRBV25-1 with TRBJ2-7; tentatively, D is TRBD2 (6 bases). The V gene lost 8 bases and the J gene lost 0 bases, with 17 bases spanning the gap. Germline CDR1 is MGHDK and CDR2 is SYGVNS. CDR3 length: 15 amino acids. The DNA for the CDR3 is TGTGCCAGCTCCTCGGGTGGAGGGCTCTCCTACGAGCAGTACTTC. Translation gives CASSSGGGLSYEQYF.

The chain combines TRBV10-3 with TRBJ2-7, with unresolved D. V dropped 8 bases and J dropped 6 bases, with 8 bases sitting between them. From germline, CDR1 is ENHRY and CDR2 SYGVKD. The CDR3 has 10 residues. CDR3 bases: TGTGCCATCGGGATGGTCGAGCAGTACTTC. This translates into CAIGMVEQYF.

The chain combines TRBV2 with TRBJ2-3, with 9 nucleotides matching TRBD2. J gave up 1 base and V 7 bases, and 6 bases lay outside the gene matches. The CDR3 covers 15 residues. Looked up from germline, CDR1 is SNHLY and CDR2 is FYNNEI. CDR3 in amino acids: CASNMRLAGTDTQYF. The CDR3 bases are TGTGCCAGCAATATGAGACTAGCGGGCACAGATACGCAGTATTTT.

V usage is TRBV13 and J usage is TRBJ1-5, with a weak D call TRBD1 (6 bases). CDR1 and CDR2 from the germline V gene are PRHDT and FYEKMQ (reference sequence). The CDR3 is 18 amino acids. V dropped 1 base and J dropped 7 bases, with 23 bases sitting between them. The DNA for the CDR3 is TGTGCCAGCAGCTTAGTTTCGGGGGCGATGTATAGGTGGCAGCCCCAGCATTTT. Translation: CASSLVSGAMYRWQPQHF.

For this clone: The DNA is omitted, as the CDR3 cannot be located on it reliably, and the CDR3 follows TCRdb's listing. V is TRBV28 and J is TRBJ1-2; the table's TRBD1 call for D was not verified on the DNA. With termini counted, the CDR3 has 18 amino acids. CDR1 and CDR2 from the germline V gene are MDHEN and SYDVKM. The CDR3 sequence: CASSFLAGSVGWNYGYTF.

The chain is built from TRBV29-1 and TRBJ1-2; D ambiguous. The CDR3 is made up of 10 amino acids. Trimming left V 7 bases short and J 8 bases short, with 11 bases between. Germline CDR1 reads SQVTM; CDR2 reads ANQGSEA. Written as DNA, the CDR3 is TGCAGCGCCGAAGGGTCCGGCTACACCTTC. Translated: CSAEGSGYTF.

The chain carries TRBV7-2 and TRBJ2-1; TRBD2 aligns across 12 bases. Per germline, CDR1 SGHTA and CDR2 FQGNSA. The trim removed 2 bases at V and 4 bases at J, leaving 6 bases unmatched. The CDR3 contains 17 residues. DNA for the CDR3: TGTGCCAGCAGCTTACTAGCGGGAGGGACGGGATACAATGAGCAGTTCTTC. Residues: CASSLLAGGTGYNEQFF.

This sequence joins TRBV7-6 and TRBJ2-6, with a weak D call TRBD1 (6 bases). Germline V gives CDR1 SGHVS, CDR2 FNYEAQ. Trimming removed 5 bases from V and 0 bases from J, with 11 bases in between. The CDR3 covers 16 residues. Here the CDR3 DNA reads TGTGCCAGCAGCAAGGGACAAAGCTCTGGGGCCAACGTCCTGACTTTC. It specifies CASSKGQSSGANVLTF.

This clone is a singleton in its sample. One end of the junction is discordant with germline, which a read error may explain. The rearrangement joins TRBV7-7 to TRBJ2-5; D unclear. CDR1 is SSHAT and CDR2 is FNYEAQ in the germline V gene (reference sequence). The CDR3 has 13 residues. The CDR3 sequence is CASSPSLPGTQYF. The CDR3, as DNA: TGTGCTAGCAGCCCCTCACTCCCTGGAACCCAGTACTTC.

In DNA, the CDR3 is TGTGCCAGCAGCTTAGCCCCGGGACTAGCGGGAGCGGTTCTTTCCTACGAGCAGTACTTC. It yields the protein CASSLAPGLAGAVLSYEQYF. The chain employs TRBV7-2 and TRBJ2-7; TRBD2 aligns across 14 bases. V was clipped by 0 bases and J by 1 base; unmatched bases: 11. Germline V lookup: CDR1 SGHTA, CDR2 FQGNSA. CDR3 length: 20 residues.

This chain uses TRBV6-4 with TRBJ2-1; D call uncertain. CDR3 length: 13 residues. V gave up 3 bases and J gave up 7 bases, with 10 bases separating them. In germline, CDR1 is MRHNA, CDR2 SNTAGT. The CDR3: CASSDSTLNEQFF. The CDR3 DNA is TGTGCCAGCAGTGATTCGACTCTAAATGAGCAGTTCTTC.

The DNA of the CDR3 is TGTGCCAGCAGCGTAGTAGGGGAAACCATATATTTT. Encoded protein: CASSVVGETIYF. The gene calls are TRBV9 and TRBJ1-3; a possible D gene is TRBD1 (5 bases). This CDR3 comprises 12 residues. Between the trimmed V and J ends, which lost 0 bases and 10 bases, there was a span of 8 bases. Germline V gene data show CDR1 as SGDLS and CDR2 as YYNGEE.

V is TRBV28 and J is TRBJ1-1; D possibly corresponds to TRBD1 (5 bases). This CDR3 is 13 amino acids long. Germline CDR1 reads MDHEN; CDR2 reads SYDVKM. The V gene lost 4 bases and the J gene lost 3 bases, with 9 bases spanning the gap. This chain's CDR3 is CASSSPGHTEAFF. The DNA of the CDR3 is TGTGCCAGCAGTTCGCCAGGGCACACTGAAGCTTTCTTT.

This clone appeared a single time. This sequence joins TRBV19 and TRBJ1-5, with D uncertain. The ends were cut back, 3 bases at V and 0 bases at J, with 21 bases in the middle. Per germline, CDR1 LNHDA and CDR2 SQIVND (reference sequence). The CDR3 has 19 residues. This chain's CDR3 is CASSIGRERGSYSNQPQHF. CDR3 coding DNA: TGTGCCAGTAGTATTGGTAGGGAACGGGGTTCCTATAGCAATCAGCCCCAGCATTTT.

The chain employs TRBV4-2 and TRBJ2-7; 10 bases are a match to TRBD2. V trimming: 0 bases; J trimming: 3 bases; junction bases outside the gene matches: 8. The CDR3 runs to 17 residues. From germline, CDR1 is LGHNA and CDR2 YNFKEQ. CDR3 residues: CASSQDRRLAGVYEQYF. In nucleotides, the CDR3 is TGTGCCAGCAGCCAAGATCGGCGGCTAGCGGGAGTCTACGAGCAGTACTTC.

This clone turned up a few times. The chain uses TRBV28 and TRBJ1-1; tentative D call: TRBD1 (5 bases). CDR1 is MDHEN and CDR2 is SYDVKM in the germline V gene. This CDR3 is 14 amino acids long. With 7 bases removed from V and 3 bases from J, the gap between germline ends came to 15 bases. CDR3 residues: CASKWNPGDTEAFF. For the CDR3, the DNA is TGTGCCAGCAAATGGAATCCGGGGGACACTGAAGCTTTCTTT.

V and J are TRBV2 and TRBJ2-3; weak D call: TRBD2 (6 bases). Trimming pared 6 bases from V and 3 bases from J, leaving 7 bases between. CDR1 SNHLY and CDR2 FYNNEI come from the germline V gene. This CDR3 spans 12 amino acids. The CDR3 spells CASRRETDTQYF. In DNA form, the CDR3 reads TGTGCCAGCAGACGGGAGACAGATACGCAGTATTTT.

The CDR3 loop reads CASSLYPGKGPSTDTQYF. The CDR3 region has the DNA TGTGCCAGCAGTTTATATCCAGGGAAGGGCCCTAGCACAGATACGCAGTATTTT. V usage is TRBV27 and J usage is TRBJ2-3, with a possible D match to TRBD1 (5 bases). The germline V gene has CDR1 MNHEY and CDR2 SMNVEV (reference sequence). The V gene lost 1 base and the J gene lost 0 bases, with 17 bases spanning the gap. CDR3 length: 18 residues.

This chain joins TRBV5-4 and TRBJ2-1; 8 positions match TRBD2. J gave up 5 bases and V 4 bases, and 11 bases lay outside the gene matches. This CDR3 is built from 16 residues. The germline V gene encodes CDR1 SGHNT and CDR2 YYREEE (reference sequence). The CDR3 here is CASSLGGAGGHNEQFF. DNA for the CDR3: TGTGCCAGCAGCCTCGGAGGGGCGGGAGGCCACAATGAGCAGTTCTTC.

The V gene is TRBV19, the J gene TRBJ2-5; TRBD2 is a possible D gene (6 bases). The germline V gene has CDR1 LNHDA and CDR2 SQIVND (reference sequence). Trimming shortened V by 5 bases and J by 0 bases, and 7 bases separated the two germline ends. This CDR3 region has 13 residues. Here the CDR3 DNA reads TGTGCCAGTAGTCGGGGGTACCAAGAGACCCAGTACTTC. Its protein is CASSRGYQETQYF. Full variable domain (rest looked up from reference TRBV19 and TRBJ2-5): DGGITQSPKYLFRKEGQNVTLSCEQNLNHDAMYWYRQDPGQGLRLIYYSQIVNDFQKGDIAEGYSVSREKKESFPLTVTSAQKNPTAFYLCASSRGYQETQYFGPGTRLLVL.

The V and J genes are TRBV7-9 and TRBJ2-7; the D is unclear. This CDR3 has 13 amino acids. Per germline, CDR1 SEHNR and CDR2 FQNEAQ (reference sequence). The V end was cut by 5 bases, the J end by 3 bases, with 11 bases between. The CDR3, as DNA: TGTGCCAGCAGCCCTAGTCACCTCTACGAGCAGTACTTC. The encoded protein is CASSPSHLYEQYF.

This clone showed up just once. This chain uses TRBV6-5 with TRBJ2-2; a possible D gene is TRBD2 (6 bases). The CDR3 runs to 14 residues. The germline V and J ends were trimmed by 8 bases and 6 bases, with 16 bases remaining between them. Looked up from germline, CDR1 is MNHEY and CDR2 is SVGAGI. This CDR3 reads CASGDFRSSGELFF. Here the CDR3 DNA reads TGTGCCAGCGGGGACTTTCGGAGCTCCGGGGAGCTGTTTTTT.

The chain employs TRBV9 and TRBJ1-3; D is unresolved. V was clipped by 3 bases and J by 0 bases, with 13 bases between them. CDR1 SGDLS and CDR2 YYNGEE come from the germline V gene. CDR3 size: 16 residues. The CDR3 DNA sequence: TGTGCCAGCAGCGGTCTCCCAAGCAACTCTGGAAACACCATATATTTT. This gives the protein CASSGLPSNSGNTIYF. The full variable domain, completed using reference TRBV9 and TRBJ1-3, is DSGVTQTPKHLITATGQRVTLRCSPRSGDLSVYWYQQSLDQGLQFLIQYYNGEERAKGNILERFSAQQFPDLHSELNLSSLELGDSALYFCASSGLPSNSGNTIYFGEGSWLTVV.

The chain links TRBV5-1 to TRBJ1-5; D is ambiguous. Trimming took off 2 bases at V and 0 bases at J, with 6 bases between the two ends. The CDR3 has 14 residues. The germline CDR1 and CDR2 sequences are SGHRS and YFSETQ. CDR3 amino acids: CASSLYSSNQPQHF. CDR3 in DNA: TGCGCCAGCAGCTTATACAGTAGCAATCAGCCCCAGCATTTT.